This T cell receptor beta chain was identified in a study of shared clonotypes between healthy human individuals. Germline CDR1 reads LNHNV; CDR2 reads YYDKDF (reference sequence). There are 14 residues in the CDR3. The V and J ends lost 1 base and 3 bases respectively, with 9 bases between them. Notes on this clone: The antigen remains unidentified.

Whole-study results and caveats: Naive CD4 clonotype sharing across a handful of donors was around 5%.

Only in-frame clones appear in the TCRdb table, and some are missing; sequencing was by immunoSEQ multiplex PCR. The data show around 1.6 million clones, 95% to 99% seen once. This receptor was taken from a man aged 25-45 years in good health. Sequencing was performed on naive CD4+ T cells sorted from blood. The subset is: CD45RA+ positively selected. The chain uses TRBV15 and TRBJ1-2; D unresolved. CDR3 sequence reads: CATSRGGTDYGYTF. The DNA of the CDR3 is TGTGCCACCAGCAGAGGGGGAACCGACTATGGCTACACCTTC.